The sequence of this T cell receptor (beta chain) was determined in a study of immune evolution from preneoplasia to lung adenocarcinoma. Study-level results: Clonality was highest in normal lung, lower in later-stage lesions apparently. Top clone frequencies peaked in normal lung, apparently declining through invasive adenocarcinoma.

The assay was immunoSEQ multiplex PCR, and TCRdb's table has in-frame clones only and misses some. The sample includes 2,100 or so clones, around four fifths seen only once; the top ten take approximately 12%. Histologic diagnosis was independently verified by two lung pathologists. Germline values: CDR1 SGHRS, CDR2 YFSETQ. The CDR3 is 13 amino acids. The germline V and J ends were trimmed by 0 bases and 5 bases, with 7 bases remaining between them. Regarding this clone: Its antigen is currently unknown.

The sequence was collected from a person in their sixties or seventies with lung adenocarcinoma. This rearrangement joins TRBV5-1 to TRBJ2-3; D ambiguous. Sequenced input: FFPE normal lung tissue adjacent to the tumor. This chain's CDR3 is CASSLAERDTQYF. The CDR3 DNA reads TGCGCCAGCAGCTTGGCAGAACGAGATACGCAGTATTTT.